Following are 27 T cell receptor beta chains from one sample sequenced in a study of PD-1 blockade in classical Hodgkin lymphoma. Libraries were prepared by immunoSEQ multiplex PCR; TCRdb keeps only in-frame clonotypes and omits some of them. The repertoire holds tens of thousands of clones, with 70% to 90% as singletons. As to time point: cycle 4 day 1 (C4D1), after 5 to 7 weeks of nivolumab. Relapse after autologous stem cell transplantation occurred in every patient, and brentuximab vedotin exposure varied. Sequenced here: peripheral blood mononuclear cells (PBMCs), sampled before the fourth cycle of nivolumab. The source is a human donor with classical Hodgkin lymphoma.

This chain joins TRBV5-1 and TRBJ1-1; D possibly corresponds to TRBD1 (6 bases). This CDR3 region has 14 residues. The germline CDR1 and CDR2 sequences are SGHRS and YFSETQ. V dropped 4 bases and J dropped 0 bases, with 10 bases sitting between them. The CDR3 DNA reads as TGCGCCAGCAGCCGTGGGACACTGAACACTGAAGCTTTCTTT. Translating it yields CASSRGTLNTEAFF.

This clone came up a few times. This rearrangement joins TRBV11-2 to TRBJ1-6; a weak D match, TRBD1 (6 bases). V was clipped by 4 bases and J by 10 bases, with 17 bases between them. The CDR3 covers 15 residues. Germline loops: CDR1 SGHAT, CDR2 FQNNGV. The CDR3 coding sequence is TGTGCCAGCAGCTCACTTAGGGGGTTGTCCTCACCCCTCCACTTT. Residues: CASSSLRGLSSPLHF.

This clone was detected once. Other nucleotide sequences in the sample specify the same CDR3. The rearrangement links TRBV11-2 to TRBJ2-1; no reliable D call. Germline V CDR1 and CDR2: SGHAT, FQNNGV. The CDR3 has 12 residues. V gave up 1 base and J gave up 7 bases, with 5 bases separating them. CDR3 amino acids: CASSLVRNEQFF. CDR3 nucleotides: TGTGCCAGCAGCTTAGTGCGAAATGAGCAGTTCTTC.

The chain couples TRBV5-1 to TRBJ2-2; a weak D match, TRBD1 (6 bases). Germline assignment: CDR1 SGHRS and CDR2 YFSETQ. Trimming removed 1 base at V and 3 bases at J, with 10 bases between. CDR3 length equals 15 residues. CDR3 sequence (DNA): TGCGCCAGCAGCTTGATGGCAGGGGACACCGGGGAGCTGTTTTTT. Amino acids: CASSLMAGDTGELFF. The full variable domain, its missing parts supplied by reference TRBV5-1 and TRBJ2-2, is KAGVTQTPRYLIKTRGQQVTLSCSPISGHRSVSWYQQTPGQGLQFLFEYFSETQRNKGNFPGRFSGRQFSNSRSEMNVSTLELGDSALYLCASSLMAGDTGELFFGEGSRLTVL.

The chain joins TRBV5-1 to TRBJ2-7; 9 nucleotides line up with TRBD1. CDR3 length: 15 residues. Germline loops: CDR1 SGHRS, CDR2 YFSETQ. V lost 5 bases to trimming and J lost 4 bases; unmatched junction nucleotides: 10. For the CDR3, the DNA is TGCGCCAGCAGTTTAACAGGGGGCGAAGGATACGAGCAGTACTTC. Translation gives CASSLTGGEGYEQYF.

The chain employs TRBV6-6 and TRBJ1-1; D uncertain. V gave up 6 bases and J gave up 1 base, with 12 bases separating them. The CDR3 has 14 amino acids. CDR1 and CDR2 (germline): MNHNY, SVGAGI (reference sequence). Here the CDR3 reads CASSLGRQNTEAFF. The CDR3 DNA reads TGTGCCAGCAGCTTAGGACGACAGAACACTGAAGCTTTCTTT.

The chain carries TRBV5-1 and TRBJ1-6; tentatively, D is TRBD1 (6 bases). There are 14 residues in the CDR3. Germline V gene lookup returns CDR1 SGHRS and CDR2 YFSETQ. Trimming pared 4 bases from V and 7 bases from J, leaving 12 bases between. The CDR3, as DNA: TGCGCCAGCAGCCCCGAAGGGGGGAATTCACCCCTCCACTTT. Protein sequence: CASSPEGGNSPLHF. Filled out from reference TRBV5-1 and TRBJ1-6, the complete variable domain reads KAGVTQTPRYLIKTRGQQVTLSCSPISGHRSVSWYQQTPGQGLQFLFEYFSETQRNKGNFPGRFSGRQFSNSRSEMNVSTLELGDSALYLCASSPEGGNSPLHFGNGTRLTVT.

The genes are TRBV29-1 and TRBJ2-7; maybe TRBD2 (5 bases). Trimming took 7 bases from V and 0 from J, leaving 13 bases between them. The CDR3 consists of 13 residues. The germline V gene encodes CDR1 SQVTM and CDR2 ANQGSEA. The CDR3 protein is CSARQADSYEQYF. As DNA, the CDR3 is TGCAGCGCCCGGCAAGCGGACTCCTACGAGCAGTACTTC.

The rearrangement uses TRBV19 and TRBJ2-3, with a tentative D call TRBD1 (6 bases). This CDR3 has 11 residues. Trimming stripped 10 bases from V and 6 bases from J, with 11 bases between. CDR1 LNHDA and CDR2 SQIVND come from the germline V gene (reference sequence). CDR3 sequence: CATGQYDTQYF. CDR3 nucleotides: TGTGCCACCGGACAGTACGATACGCAGTATTTT. Full variable domain (remainder filled in from reference TRBV19 and TRBJ2-3): DGGITQSPKYLFRKEGQNVTLSCEQNLNHDAMYWYRQDPGQGLRLIYYSQIVNDFQKGDIAEGYSVSREKKESFPLTVTSAQKNPTAFYLCATGQYDTQYFGPGTRLTVL.

This sequence joins TRBV5-1 and TRBJ2-3; either TRBD1 or TRBD2 may fit D (7 bases each). Trimming took 0 bases from V and 6 from J, leaving 17 bases between them. Germline V gives CDR1 SGHRS, CDR2 YFSETQ. CDR3 length equals 16 residues. Written as DNA, the CDR3 is TGCGCCAGCAGCTTGGAGGGAGGGGGCCCCGGGGATACGCAGTATTTT. It encodes CASSLEGGGPGDTQYF.

In this sample, this clone turned up once. The rearrangement links TRBV5-1 to TRBJ2-7; 12 bases are shared with TRBD1. The CDR3 extends over 15 amino acids. V lost 3 bases, J lost 5 bases, and 6 bases stayed unmatched. Germline CDR1 is SGHRS and CDR2 is YFSETQ. CDR3 in amino acids: CASSSGTGGPHEQYF. For the CDR3, the DNA is TGCGCCAGCAGCTCAGGGACAGGGGGCCCCCACGAGCAGTACTTC.

In regard to this clone: Other nucleotide sequences in the sample specify the same CDR3. The chain combines TRBV5-1 with TRBJ2-5; D is uncertain. The germline V gene has CDR1 SGHRS and CDR2 YFSETQ. The CDR3 runs 15 residues. V shed 0 bases and J shed 1 base, with 10 bases lying between them. CDR3 region: CASSLGPGLQETQYF. In DNA form, the CDR3 reads TGCGCCAGCAGCTTGGGGCCGGGCCTCCAAGAGACCCAGTACTTC.

CDR3 in DNA: TGCGCCAGCAGCGGGACAGGGGGCGCGGGGTACGAGCAGTACTTC. Its translation: CASSGTGGAGYEQYF. The chain combines TRBV5-1 with TRBJ2-7, with 12 bases that match TRBD1. Germline CDR1 and CDR2: SGHRS and YFSETQ. V dropped 4 bases and J dropped 4; count of bases not matched to a gene: 6. The CDR3 has 15 amino acids.

The V gene is TRBV5-1, the J gene TRBJ1-6, with 10 bases aligning to TRBD1. CDR1 is SGHRS and CDR2 is YFSETQ in the germline V gene. The CDR3 runs to 15 residues. With 5 bases clipped from V and 6 bases from J, the junction kept 5 bases outside the gene matches. The DNA of the CDR3 is TGCGCCAGCAGTCCCGGGACAGGGGTTAATTCACCCCTCCACTTT. Protein sequence: CASSPGTGVNSPLHF. The variable domain in full, completed from reference TRBV5-1 and TRBJ1-6, reads KAGVTQTPRYLIKTRGQQVTLSCSPISGHRSVSWYQQTPGQGLQFLFEYFSETQRNKGNFPGRFSGRQFSNSRSEMNVSTLELGDSALYLCASSPGTGVNSPLHFGNGTRLTVT.

The chain recombines TRBV9 with TRBJ2-5, with 7 bases aligning to TRBD2. Germline-derived CDR1 and CDR2 are SGDLS and YYNGEE. The CDR3 spans 17 residues. With V trimmed by 1 base and J by 0 bases, 9 bases remained unmatched. CDR3 protein: CASSVSLRGGDQETQYF. As DNA, the CDR3 is TGTGCCAGCAGCGTAAGTCTGAGGGGAGGGGACCAAGAGACCCAGTACTTC. The complete variable domain, with remaining parts taken from reference TRBV9 and TRBJ2-5, reads DSGVTQTPKHLITATGQRVTLRCSPRSGDLSVYWYQQSLDQGLQFLIQYYNGEERAKGNILERFSAQQFPDLHSELNLSSLELGDSALYFCASSVSLRGGDQETQYFGPGTRLLVL.

The rearrangement uses TRBV7-9 and TRBJ2-3; no reliable D call. The CDR3 is 17 residues long. Trimming took 2 bases from V and 5 from J, leaving 20 bases between them. The germline V gene has CDR1 SEHNR and CDR2 FQNEAQ (reference sequence). This chain's CDR3 is CASSLFTGVGLKDTQYF. The CDR3 DNA is TGTGCCAGCAGCTTATTTACCGGTGTCGGTCTTAAAGATACGCAGTATTTT.

V and J are TRBV11-2 and TRBJ2-7, with 9 nucleotides matching TRBD1. Germline trimming cut 5 bases from V and 5 bases from J; bases unmatched to any gene: 7. CDR3 size: 14 residues. The V gene's germline CDR1 is SGHAT and CDR2 FQNNGV. The CDR3 spells CASSISNRGHEQYF. The CDR3, as DNA: TGTGCCAGCAGCATCTCTAACAGGGGGCACGAGCAGTACTTC.

The rearrangement links TRBV6-1 to TRBJ2-1; the D is unclear. The CDR3 runs to 12 residues. Trimming removed 5 bases at V and 7 bases at J, with 9 bases between. From germline, CDR1 is MNHNS and CDR2 SASEGT. The chain's CDR3 is CASSQKGNEQFF. CDR3 in DNA: TGTGCCAGCAGTCAGAAAGGGAATGAGCAGTTCTTC.

This rearrangement joins TRBV5-1 to TRBJ2-1; 9 bases are a match to TRBD1. This CDR3 contains 15 residues. The V gene end was trimmed by 4 bases and the J gene end by 1 base; junction bases not matched to a gene: 3. The germline CDR1 and CDR2 sequences are SGHRS and YFSETQ. The CDR3 DNA sequence: TGCGCCAGCAGCCCGGGACAGGGTTCCTACAATGAGCAGTTCTTC. Its protein product is CASSPGQGSYNEQFF. The complete variable domain, with remaining parts taken from reference TRBV5-1 and TRBJ2-1, reads KAGVTQTPRYLIKTRGQQVTLSCSPISGHRSVSWYQQTPGQGLQFLFEYFSETQRNKGNFPGRFSGRQFSNSRSEMNVSTLELGDSALYLCASSPGQGSYNEQFFGPGTRLTVL.

This rearrangement joins TRBV2 to TRBJ2-3; 7 nucleotides align to TRBD2. The V and J ends lost 7 bases and 5 bases, in that order; junction bases with no gene match: 6. The CDR3 is 13 residues long. In germline, CDR1 is SNHLY, CDR2 FYNNEI. CDR3 sequence: CASTGREGDTQYF. The CDR3 region has the DNA TGTGCCAGCACCGGCAGGGAGGGAGATACGCAGTATTTT.

V usage is TRBV6-5 and J usage is TRBJ2-1; either TRBD1 or TRBD2 may supply D (6 bases each). The CDR3 runs to 16 residues. CDR1 is MNHEY and CDR2 is SVGAGI in the germline V gene. The ends were cut back, 4 bases at V and 7 bases at J, with 20 bases in the middle. CDR3 bases: TGTGCCAGCAGTTCGCCAACCCAAACAGGGAGGAATGAGCAGTTCTTC. Its protein is CASSSPTQTGRNEQFF.

The chain links TRBV7-9 to TRBJ2-4; D not resolved. CDR1 is SEHNR and CDR2 is FQNEAQ in the germline V gene (reference sequence). There are 15 residues in the CDR3. Trimming shortened V by 1 base and J by 5 bases, and 12 bases separated the two germline ends. The CDR3: CASSLVLLSQNIQYF. For the CDR3, the DNA is TGTGCCAGCAGCTTAGTTCTGTTATCCCAAAACATTCAGTACTTC.

The V and J genes are TRBV10-3 and TRBJ1-2; a possible D gene is TRBD1 (5 bases). The V gene's germline CDR1 is ENHRY and CDR2 SYGVKD. CDR3 length: 15 amino acids. With 6 bases removed from V and 4 bases from J, the gap between germline ends came to 18 bases. As DNA, the CDR3 is TGTGCCATCAGGACTATAGCGGGGGATTCCTATGGCTACACCTTC. Its translation: CAIRTIAGDSYGYTF.

The gene calls are TRBV6-6 and TRBJ1-1, with D possibly matching TRBD1 (5 bases). Trimming shortened V by 2 bases and J by 2 bases, and 12 bases separated the two germline ends. This CDR3 comprises 15 residues. Germline V gene lookup returns CDR1 MNHNY and CDR2 SVGAGI (reference sequence). This CDR3 is CASSYPRDGNTEAFF. The CDR3 DNA is TGTGCCAGCAGTTACCCTCGGGACGGCAACACTGAAGCTTTCTTT.

The gene calls are TRBV28 and TRBJ2-7; D not certain. The CDR3 sequence is 10 residues long. The V end was cut by 3 bases, the J end by 7 bases, with 4 bases between. Germline CDR1 MDHEN, CDR2 SYDVKM. The CDR3 is CASSLGEQYF. The CDR3 nucleotides read TGTGCCAGCAGTTTGGGTGAGCAGTACTTC.

DNA of the CDR3: TGCGCCAGCAGCGCTCAGGGGGCAGGCTATGGCTACACCTTC. It specifies CASSAQGAGYGYTF. The chain has TRBV5-1 and TRBJ1-2, with 8 bases matching TRBD1. CDR1 SGHRS and CDR2 YFSETQ come from the germline V gene. The CDR3 has 14 amino acids. V lost 4 bases and J lost 4; bases outside the gene matches: 6.

This clone showed up just a few times. V is TRBV19 and J is TRBJ1-2; the D is unclear. Germline V gene sequence: CDR1 LNHDA, CDR2 SQIVND (reference sequence). Trimming removed 3 bases from V and 4 bases from J, with 9 bases in between. This CDR3 is built from 13 residues. The CDR3 region has the DNA TGTGCCAGTAGTATGGATAACTTCTATGGCTACACCTTC. It codes for CASSMDNFYGYTF.